This TCR beta chain was sequenced during a study of shared clonotypes between healthy human individuals. As to this clone: Its antigen is not identified.

V dropped 5 bases and J dropped 1 base, with 9 bases sitting between them. The germline V gene encodes CDR1 SEHNR and CDR2 FQNEAQ (reference sequence). This CDR3 has 14 amino acids. It was at deep level that the assay was run. Several immunoSEQ 96-well plates shared each subset's DNA, each plate a replicate. Sequencing used immunoSEQ multiplex PCR; TCRdb keeps in-frame clones, though not all of them. This sample carries around 1.1 million clones, about four fifths of them seen once, and the ten largest clones take 0.55% to 0.7%. The study, taken as a whole, reports: A handful of donors showed sharing of about 4.6% of naive CD4 clonotypes. Blood was the only sampled material, and tissue repertoires likely differ.

This chain links TRBV7-9 with TRBJ1-3, with D uncertain. The sample was memory CD4+ T cells from PBMCs. Subset given: CD45RA-negative fraction. The sequence derives from a man aged 18 to 35 in good health. Some clones in this sample may be carry-over from other donors' samples. The chain's CDR3 is CASSHSQSGNTIYF. The CDR3 nucleotides read TGTGCCAGCAGCCACTCCCAGTCTGGAAACACCATATATTTT.